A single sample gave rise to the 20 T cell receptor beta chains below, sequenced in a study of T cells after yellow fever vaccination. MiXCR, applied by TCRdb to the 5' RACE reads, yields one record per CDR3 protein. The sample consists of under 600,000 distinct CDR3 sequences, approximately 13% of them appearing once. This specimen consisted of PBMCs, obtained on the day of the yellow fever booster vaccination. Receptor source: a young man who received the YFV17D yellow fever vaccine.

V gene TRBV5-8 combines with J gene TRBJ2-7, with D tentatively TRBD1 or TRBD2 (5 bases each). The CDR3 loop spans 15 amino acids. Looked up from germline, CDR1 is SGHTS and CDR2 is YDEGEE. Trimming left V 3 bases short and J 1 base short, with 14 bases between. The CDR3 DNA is TGTGCCAGCAGCTCACTAGGGACCGTTTCCTACGAGCAGTACTTC. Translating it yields CASSSLGTVSYEQYF.

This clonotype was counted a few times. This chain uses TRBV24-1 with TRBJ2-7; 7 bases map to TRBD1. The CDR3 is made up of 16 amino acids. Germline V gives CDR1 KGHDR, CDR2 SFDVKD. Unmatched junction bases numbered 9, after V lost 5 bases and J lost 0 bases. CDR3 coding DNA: TGTGCCACCAGTGCCTCGAGGGACAGCTTCTCCTACGAGCAGTACTTC. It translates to CATSASRDSFSYEQYF.

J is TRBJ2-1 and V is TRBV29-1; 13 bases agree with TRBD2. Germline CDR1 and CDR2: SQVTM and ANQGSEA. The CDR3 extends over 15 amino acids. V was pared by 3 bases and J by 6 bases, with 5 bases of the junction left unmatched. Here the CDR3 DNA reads TGCAGCGTTGATGGTCGGACTAGCGGGAGCAATGAGCAGTTCTTC. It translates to CSVDGRTSGSNEQFF.

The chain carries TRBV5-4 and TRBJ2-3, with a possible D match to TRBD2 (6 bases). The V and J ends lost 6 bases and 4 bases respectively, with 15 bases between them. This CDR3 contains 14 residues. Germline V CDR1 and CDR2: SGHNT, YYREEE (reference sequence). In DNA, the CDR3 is TGTGCCAGCACCCCCCGGGGGACCGCAGATACGCAGTATTTT. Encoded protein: CASTPRGTADTQYF. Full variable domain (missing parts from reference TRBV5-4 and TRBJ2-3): ETGVTQSPTHLIKTRGQQVTLRCSSQSGHNTVSWYQQALGQGPQFIFQYYREEENGRGNFPPRFSGLQFPNYSSELNVNALELDDSALYLCASTPRGTADTQYFGPGTRLTVL.

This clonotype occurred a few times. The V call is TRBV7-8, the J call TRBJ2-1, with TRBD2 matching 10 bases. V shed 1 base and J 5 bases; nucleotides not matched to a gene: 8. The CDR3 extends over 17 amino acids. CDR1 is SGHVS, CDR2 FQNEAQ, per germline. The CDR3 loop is CASSLEAGLAYDNEQFF. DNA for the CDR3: TGTGCCAGCAGCTTAGAAGCGGGACTAGCGTACGACAATGAGCAGTTCTTC.

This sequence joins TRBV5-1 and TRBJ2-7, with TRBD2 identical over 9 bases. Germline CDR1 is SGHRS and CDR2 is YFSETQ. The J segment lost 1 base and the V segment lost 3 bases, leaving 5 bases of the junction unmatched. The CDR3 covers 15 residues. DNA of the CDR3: TGCGCCAGCAGCTCGGCGGGACTAGCATCCTACGAGCAGTACTTC. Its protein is CASSSAGLASYEQYF.

CDR3 in amino acids: CATSRMSGLARSGDEQYF. Here the CDR3 DNA reads TGTGCCACCAGCAGAATGAGCGGACTAGCGAGGTCTGGGGACGAGCAGTACTTC. J is TRBJ2-7 and V is TRBV15; 9 bases fit TRBD2. After removal of 2 bases from V and 5 bases from J, the junction contained 16 bases not matched to a gene. The CDR3 contains 18 residues. The germline gives CDR1 LNHNV, CDR2 YYDKDF (reference sequence).

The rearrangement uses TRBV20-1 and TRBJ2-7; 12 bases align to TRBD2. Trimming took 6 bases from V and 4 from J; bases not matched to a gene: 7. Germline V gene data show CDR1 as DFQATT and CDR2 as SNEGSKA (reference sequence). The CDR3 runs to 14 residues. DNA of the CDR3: TGCAGTGCCCCCCGGACTAGCGGGACTTACGAGCAGTACTTC. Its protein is CSAPRTSGTYEQYF.

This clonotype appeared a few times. CDR3 nucleotides: TGTGCCAGCAGTTATCCCCATGGACTCAACAATGAGCAGTTCTTC. This codes for CASSYPHGLNNEQFF. The chain joins TRBV12-3 or TRBV12-4 to TRBJ2-1, with D possibly matching TRBD2 (5 bases). CDR3 length: 15 amino acids. Trimming left V 4 bases short and J 5 bases short, with 15 bases between.

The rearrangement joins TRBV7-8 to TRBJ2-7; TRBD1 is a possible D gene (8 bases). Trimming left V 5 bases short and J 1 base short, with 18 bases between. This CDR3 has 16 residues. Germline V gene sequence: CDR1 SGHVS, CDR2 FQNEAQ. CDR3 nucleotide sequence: TGTGCCAGCAGCACTCCACTACAGGGGGGGTCCTACGAGCAGTACTTC. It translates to CASSTPLQGGSYEQYF.

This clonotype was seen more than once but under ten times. Here the CDR3 DNA reads TGCAGCGTTCGGACAGGGGATGTAAATCAGCCCCAGCATTTT. It codes for CSVRTGDVNQPQHF. The V call is TRBV29-1, the J call TRBJ1-5; 9 bases are a match to TRBD1. CDR3 length equals 14 residues. Losses at the gene ends were 5 bases for V and 4 bases for J; bases not matched to a gene: 6. Germline loops: CDR1 SQVTM, CDR2 ANQGSEA.

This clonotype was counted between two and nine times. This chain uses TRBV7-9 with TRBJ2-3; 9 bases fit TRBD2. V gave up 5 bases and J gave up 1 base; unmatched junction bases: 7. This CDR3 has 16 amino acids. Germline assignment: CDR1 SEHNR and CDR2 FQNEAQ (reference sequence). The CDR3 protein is CASSLSGRRGTDTQYF. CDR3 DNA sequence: TGTGCCAGCAGCCTTAGCGGGAGACGGGGCACAGATACGCAGTATTTT.

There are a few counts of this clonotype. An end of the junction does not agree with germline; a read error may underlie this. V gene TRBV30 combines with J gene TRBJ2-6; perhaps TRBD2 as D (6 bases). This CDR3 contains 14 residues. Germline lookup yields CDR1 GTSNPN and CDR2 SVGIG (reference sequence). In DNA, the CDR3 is TGTGCCGGGAGCACGGGGGTTGGGGCCAACGTCCTGACTTTC. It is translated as CAGSTGVGANVLTF.

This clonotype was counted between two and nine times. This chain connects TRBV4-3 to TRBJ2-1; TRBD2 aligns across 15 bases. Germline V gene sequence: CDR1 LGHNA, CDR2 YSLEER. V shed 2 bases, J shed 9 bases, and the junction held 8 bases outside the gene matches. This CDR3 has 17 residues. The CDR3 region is CASSQISGLAGGSEQFF. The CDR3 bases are TGCGCCAGCAGCCAAATCAGTGGACTAGCGGGAGGGAGTGAGCAGTTCTTC.

The CDR3 protein is CSATVKRNSNQPQHF. CDR3 DNA sequence: TGCAGTGCTACGGTAAAGCGTAACAGCAATCAGCCCCAGCATTTT. The gene calls are TRBV20-1 and TRBJ1-5; D gene uncertain. The CDR3 length is 15 residues. V was cut by 4 bases and J by 1 base, with 14 bases left in between. Germline CDR1 is DFQATT and CDR2 is SNEGSKA (reference sequence).

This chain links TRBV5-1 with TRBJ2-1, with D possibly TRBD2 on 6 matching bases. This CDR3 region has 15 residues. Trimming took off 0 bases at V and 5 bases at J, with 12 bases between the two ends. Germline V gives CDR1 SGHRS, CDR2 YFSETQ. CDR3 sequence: CASSLEAGSHNEQFF. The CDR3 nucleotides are TGCGCCAGCAGCTTGGAGGCGGGATCCCACAATGAGCAGTTCTTC.

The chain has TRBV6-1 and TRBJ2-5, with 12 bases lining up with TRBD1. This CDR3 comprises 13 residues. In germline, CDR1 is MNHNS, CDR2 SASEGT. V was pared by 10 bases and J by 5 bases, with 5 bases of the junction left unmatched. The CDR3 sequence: CATGTGGRETQYF. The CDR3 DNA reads TGTGCCACAGGGACAGGGGGCAGGGAGACCCAGTACTTC.

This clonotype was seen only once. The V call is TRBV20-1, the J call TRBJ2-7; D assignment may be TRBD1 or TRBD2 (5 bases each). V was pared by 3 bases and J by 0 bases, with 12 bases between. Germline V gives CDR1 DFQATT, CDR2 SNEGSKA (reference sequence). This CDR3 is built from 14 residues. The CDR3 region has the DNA TGCAGTGCTAGTACGGGGCTCACCTCCTACGAGCAGTACTTC. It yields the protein CSASTGLTSYEQYF.

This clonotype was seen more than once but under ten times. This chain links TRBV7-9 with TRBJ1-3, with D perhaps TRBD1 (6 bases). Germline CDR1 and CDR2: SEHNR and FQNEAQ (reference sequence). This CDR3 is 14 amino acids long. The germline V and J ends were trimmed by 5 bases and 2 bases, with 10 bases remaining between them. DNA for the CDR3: TGTGCCAGCAGCACCTCAGGGGCTGGAAACACCATATATTTT. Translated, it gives CASSTSGAGNTIYF.

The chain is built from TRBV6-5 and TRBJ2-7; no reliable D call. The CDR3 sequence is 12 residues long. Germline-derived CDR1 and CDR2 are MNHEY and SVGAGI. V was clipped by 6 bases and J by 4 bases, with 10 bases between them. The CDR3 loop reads CASSKTKYEQYF. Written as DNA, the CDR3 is TGTGCCAGCAGCAAAACAAAGTACGAGCAGTACTTC.